This TCR beta chain was profiled in a study of cytomegalovirus exposure and HLA in healthy donors. About the research overall: Prior work identified 95 million to 120 million unique TCR beta sequences in some 180 million T cells.

The CDR3 runs to 16 residues. Germline V CDR1 and CDR2: LNHDA, SQIVND (reference sequence). V lost 3 bases and J lost 0, with 12 bases in between. With 60 Vbeta and 13 Jbeta primers, the PCR was carried out. TCRdb's copy holds only in-frame clones and misses some; the assay was immunoSEQ multiplex PCR. Of roughly 120,000 clones listed, roughly 69% are singletons. The sequenced sample was PBMCs. The V gene is TRBV19, the J gene TRBJ2-4, with TRBD1 as a possible D gene (5 bases). This sequence was found in a woman in her 40s in good health and CMV-seropositive. In nucleotides, the CDR3 is TGTGCCAGTAGTATCAGGCAGGGTTCAGCCAAAAACATTCAGTACTTC. This codes for CASSIRQGSAKNIQYF.